Listed below are T cell receptor beta chains from one sample, sequenced in a study of shared clonotypes between healthy human individuals. The repertoire was sequenced with immunoSEQ multiplex PCR; TCRdb's copy has only in-frame clones and lacks some. The sample consists of roughly 1.4 million clones, approximately 98.5% of them appearing once. Sequencing was performed on naive CD4+ T cells sorted from blood. These receptors all stem from a man aged 25-45 years in good health. Each CDR3 is given with its conserved first and last residue. D genes are given only for firm matches. The size of a clone is reported for some rows only, either as once, few or many, or as a class for expanded clones.

d_gene,v_gene,abundance,j_gene,CDR3aa,CDR3nt
TRBD1,TRBV5-1,NA,TRBJ2-3,CASSTGQGAQDTQYF,TGCGCCAGCAGCACCGGGCAGGGGGCACAGGATACGCAGTATTTT
NA,TRBV29-1,NA,TRBJ1-1,CSASRTVMNTEAFF,TGCAGCGCGTCAAGGACGGTAATGAACACTGAAGCTTTCTTT
NA,TRBV27,NA,TRBJ2-7,CASSLFPIQVAQEQYF,TGTGCCAGCAGTTTATTCCCTATACAGGTGGCCCAGGAGCAGTACTTC
NA,TRBV28,NA,TRBJ1-1,CASTFYRGSTEAFF,TGTGCCAGCACCTTTTATCGGGGATCCACTGAAGCTTTCTTT
TRBD2,TRBV5-4,NA,TRBJ2-7,CASSGRLAGGEFYEQYF,TGTGCCAGCAGCGGCAGACTAGCGGGAGGCGAATTTTACGAGCAGTACTTC
TRBD2,TRBV28,NA,TRBJ2-7,CASGLADFYEQYF,TGTGCCAGCGGGCTAGCGGATTTCTACGAGCAGTACTTC
NA,TRBV11-2,NA,TRBJ2-1,CASSLVSGDNEQFF,TGTGCCAGCAGCTTAGTTTCCGGGGACAATGAGCAGTTCTTC
NA,TRBV19,NA,TRBJ2-7,CASSLTGPTYEQYF,TGTGCCAGTAGCCTCACAGGGCCCACCTACGAGCAGTACTTC
NA,TRBV6-6,NA,TRBJ2-7,CASIGTDRNYEQYF,TGTGCCAGCATTGGGACTGACAGGAACTACGAGCAGTACTTC
NA,TRBV29-1,NA,TRBJ1-4,CSVVRGAGNEKLFF,TGCAGCGTTGTACGAGGGGCTGGAAACGAAAAACTGTTTTTT
NA,TRBV5-8,NA,TRBJ1-2,CASSLWSYGYTF,TGTGCCAGCAGCTTGTGGTCTTATGGCTACACCTTC
NA,TRBV2,NA,TRBJ2-7,CASRRDKTYEQYF,TGTGCCAGCAGAAGGGACAAAACCTACGAGCAGTACTTC
NA,TRBV2,NA,TRBJ2-2,CASSGHTGELFF,TGTGCCAGCAGCGGACACACCGGGGAGCTGTTTTTT
NA,TRBV10-1,NA,TRBJ2-3,CASSSGSSTDTQYF,TGCGCCAGCAGTTCAGGGTCTAGCACAGATACGCAGTATTTT
TRBD2,TRBV6-5,NA,TRBJ2-3,CASRTSGLSTDTQYF,TGTGCCAGCAGGACTAGCGGCCTAAGCACAGATACGCAGTATTTT
NA,TRBV7-2,NA,TRBJ2-1,CASRRALLHEQFF,TGTGCCAGCAGGAGGGCGCTTCTCCATGAGCAGTTCTTC
TRBD1,TRBV18,NA,TRBJ1-1,CASSPGTDMNTEAFF,TGTGCCAGCTCACCCGGGACAGACATGAACACTGAAGCTTTCTTT
NA,TRBV2,NA,TRBJ2-1,CASRDREPLGEQFF,TGTGCCAGCAGAGACCGGGAGCCTTTGGGTGAGCAGTTCTTC
NA,TRBV5-1,NA,TRBJ2-1,CASSLEASYNEQFF,TGCGCCAGCAGCTTGGAGGCTTCATACAATGAGCAGTTCTTC
NA,TRBV28,NA,TRBJ2-7,CASSRQGEAYEQYF,TGTGCCAGCAGTCGGCAGGGAGAAGCCTACGAGCAGTACTTC
TRBD2,TRBV5-1,NA,TRBJ2-1,CASGGLAGVVNEQFF,TGCGCCAGCGGTGGACTAGCGGGAGTCGTCAATGAGCAGTTCTTC
NA,TRBV7-9,NA,TRBJ2-1,CASSLGQYNEQFF,TGTGCCAGCAGCCTTGGACAGTACAATGAGCAGTTCTTC
TRBD2,TRBV10-2,NA,TRBJ2-3,CASMRTSGLDTQYF,TGCGCCAGCATGCGGACTAGCGGGTTAGATACGCAGTATTTT
NA,TRBV2,NA,TRBJ1-1,CASAAGRNTEAFF,TGTGCCAGCGCGGCAGGGAGGAACACTGAAGCTTTCTTT
NA,TRBV5-1,NA,TRBJ1-1,CASSLRERNTEAFF,TGCGCCAGCAGCTTGCGGGAAAGGAACACTGAAGCTTTCTTT
NA,TRBV28,NA,TRBJ2-7,CASSTTAPGRDYEQYF,TGTGCCAGCAGTACGACGGCACCGGGACGAGATTACGAGCAGTACTTC
NA,TRBV6-5,NA,TRBJ2-7,CASSYSMSGDEQYF,TGTGCCAGCAGTTACTCGATGTCGGGCGACGAGCAGTACTTC
NA,TRBV28,NA,TRBJ1-5,CASRSQGQNQPQHF,TGTGCCAGCAGGTCACAGGGACAAAATCAGCCCCAGCATTTT
NA,TRBV5-4,NA,TRBJ1-3,CASSLEPSVLVDTIYF,TGTGCCAGCAGCTTGGAGCCCAGCGTTTTAGTAGACACCATATATTTT
NA,TRBV5-6,once,TRBJ1-5,CASSLRGSVQPQHF,TGTGCCAGCAGCTTGCGAGGGTCTGTTCAGCCCCAGCATTTT
NA,TRBV15,NA,TRBJ2-7,CATSRDYSSYEQYF,TGTGCCACCAGCAGAGATTATAGCTCCTACGAGCAGTACTTC
TRBD2,TRBV7-6,NA,TRBJ2-1,CASTPGGRNIEQFF,TGTGCCAGCACGCCGGGGGGGCGCAACATTGAGCAGTTCTTC
NA,TRBV27,NA,TRBJ2-7,CASSLNGGYEQYF,TGTGCCAGCAGTTTAAACGGAGGGTACGAGCAGTACTTC
TRBD1,TRBV4-3,NA,TRBJ1-4,CASSHGQGAANEKLFF,TGCGCCAGCAGCCATGGACAGGGGGCGGCTAATGAAAAACTGTTTTTT
TRBD1,TRBV2,NA,TRBJ2-1,CASRKTGGEYNEQFF,TGTGCCAGCAGGAAAACAGGGGGCGAATACAATGAGCAGTTCTTC
NA,TRBV6-1,NA,TRBJ1-2,CASSEAGIRGYTF,TGTGCCAGCAGTGAAGCAGGGATTCGAGGCTACACCTTC
TRBD1,TRBV5-5,NA,TRBJ2-1,CASSLFGQGVSEQFF,TGTGCCAGCAGCTTGTTCGGCCAGGGGGTAAGTGAGCAGTTCTTC
NA,TRBV10-1,NA,TRBJ2-7,CASSPTVSPNYEQYF,TGCGCCAGCAGTCCCACAGTGAGCCCAAACTACGAGCAGTACTTC
TRBD2,TRBV28,NA,TRBJ2-3,CASTPGGLRDTQYF,TGTGCCAGCACCCCGGGGGGGCTACGAGATACGCAGTATTTT
TRBD1,TRBV28,NA,TRBJ2-7,CASSQQGETYEQYF,TGTGCCAGCAGTCAACAGGGGGAGACCTACGAGCAGTACTTC
NA,TRBV18,NA,TRBJ2-1,CASSPYNGGGHNEQFF,TGTGCCAGCTCACCGTATAATGGGGGAGGCCACAATGAGCAGTTCTTC
TRBD1,TRBV11-2,NA,TRBJ2-1,CASSLGQGQRDEQFF,TGTGCCAGCAGCCTAGGACAGGGGCAGCGGGATGAGCAGTTCTTC
NA,TRBV2,NA,TRBJ2-1,CASNYLHSNEQFF,TGTGCCAGCAACTACCTCCATTCCAATGAGCAGTTCTTC
NA,TRBV5-1,NA,TRBJ2-2,CASSLGRVDTGELFF,TGCGCCAGCAGCTTGGGCAGGGTGGACACCGGGGAGCTGTTTTTT
TRBD2,TRBV29-1,NA,TRBJ2-7,CSALAGLNEQYF,TGCAGCGCCTTAGCGGGACTGAACGAGCAGTACTTC
NA,TRBV11-1,once,TRBJ2-7,CASSLSGTPGYEQYF,TGTGCCAGCAGCTTATCCGGGACACCCGGGTACGAGCAGTACTTC
NA,TRBV5-1,few,TRBJ1-4,CASSLVGAGEEKLFF,TGCGCCAGCAGCTTGGTGGGTGCCGGAGAGGAAAAACTGTTTTTT